Listed below are T cell receptor beta chains from one sample, sequenced in a study of T cells in Graves' hyperthyroidism and ophthalmopathy. TCRdb ran MiXCR on the multiplex PCR reads and lists one entry per CDR3 protein. The sample has just over 550,000 distinct CDR3 sequences, 46% seen once; the top ten hold just under 8.5%. The sequenced sample was peripheral blood or thyroid tissue (not recorded which). Every receptor here comes from a woman aged 18 to 35 with Graves' hyperthyroidism. The CDR3 runs from the conserved cysteine through the conserved F or W. The D gene is left open where the match is weak. Only some rows state a clone size, as once, few, many or a class for expanded clones.

>NA|TRBV7-9|TRBJ2-2|NA
TGTGCCAGCAGCGCCTTAAACACCGGGGAGCTGTTTTTT
CASSALNTGELFF
>NA|TRBV10-3|TRBJ1-5|NA
TGTGCCAGCAGGCGAAGTGCGCTTAGCAATCAGCCCCAGCATTTT
CASRRSALSNQPQHF
>TRBD1|TRBV24-1|TRBJ1-1|many
TGTGCCACCAGGGGACAGGGGCGGACTGAAGCTTTCTTT
CATRGQGRTEAFF
>NA|TRBV29-1|TRBJ2-2|NA
TGCAGCGTTATGACCAGGGGGCTGTTTTTT
CSVMTRGLFF
>NA|TRBV20-1|TRBJ1-1|few
TGCAGTGTAACCCAAGGACTGAACACTGAAGCTTTCTTT
CSVTQGLNTEAFF
>TRBD1|TRBV15|TRBJ2-7|once
TGTGCCACCAAAAATTGGACAGGGGGTGCCTACGAGCAGTACTTC
CATKNWTGGAYEQYF
>NA|TRBV7-8|TRBJ2-7|NA
TGTGCCAGCAGTAAATTCCCCGGGACTGCTGTGGACGAGCAGTACTTC
CASSKFPGTAVDEQYF
>NA|TRBV24-1|TRBJ2-5|NA
TGTGCCACCAGTGATTTTTCTACGGTAGGGGCCCAGTACTTC
CATSDFSTVGAQYF
>TRBD2|TRBV2|TRBJ2-2|few
TGTGCCAGCAGAACCGGGACTAGCAACGGGGAGCTGTTTTTT
CASRTGTSNGELFF
>NA|TRBV5-8|TRBJ2-2|many
TGTGCCAGCAGCTTGGGCATGACAGGGAACACCGGGGAGCTGTTTTTT
CASSLGMTGNTGELFF
>TRBD1|TRBV7-2|TRBJ1-4|NA
TGTGCCAGCAGCCTAGACCCCGGTCGACAGGGGGCGTCTGAAAAACTGTTTTTT
CASSLDPGRQGASEKLFF
>NA|TRBV20-1|TRBJ2-5|NA
TGCAGTGCCCAACGGGACGTCGAGACCAAGTACTTC
CSAQRDVETKYF
>NA|TRBV7-2|TRBJ2-7|NA
TGTGCCAGCAGCTTAGAGCCTAACTTCTCCTACGAGCAGTACTTC
CASSLEPNFSYEQYF
>TRBD2|TRBV2|TRBJ2-7|NA
TGTGCCAGCAGCCCTAGCGGAGATGAAACCTACGAGCAGTACTTC
CASSPSGDETYEQYF
>NA|TRBV7-2|TRBJ2-6|NA
TGTGCCAGCAGCTTAGGTGACACCTCGACTTTC
CASSLGDTSTF
>NA|TRBV19|TRBJ1-1|NA
TGTGCCAGTAAACCCCCGGGACGGCCGAACACTGAAGCTTTCTTT
CASKPPGRPNTEAFF
>TRBD2|TRBV7-9|TRBJ2-5|NA
TGTGCCACCCCGGGAGGAGGACGCCAAGAGACCCAGTACTTC
CATPGGGRQETQYF
>NA|TRBV10-3|TRBJ1-2|many
TGTGCCATCAGTGAGGGCAGGGTGTACGGCTACACCTTC
CAISEGRVYGYTF
>NA|TRBV7-2|TRBJ1-1|few
TGTGCCAGCAGCACATCCAGGGAGAACACTGAAGCTTTCTTT
CASSTSRENTEAFF
>TRBD1|TRBV24-1|TRBJ1-4|NA
TGTGCCACCAGTGATGGGACAGGGGCGGAAAAACTGTTTTTT
CATSDGTGAEKLFF
>TRBD1|TRBV7-2|TRBJ1-2|NA
TGTGCCAGCAGCAGGACAGGGTATGGGGGCTACACCTTC
CASSRTGYGGYTF
>NA|TRBV2|TRBJ1-2|NA
TGTGCCAGCAGTTCGACCCTCTTCCCGACGGGTTCTAACTATGGCTACACCTTC
CASSSTLFPTGSNYGYTF
>NA|TRBV6-5|TRBJ1-2|NA
TGTGCCAGCAGTTACTCGATGGGGGCAGGAGATGGCTACACCTTC
CASSYSMGAGDGYTF
>NA|TRBV13|TRBJ1-1|few
TGTGCCAGCAGCCCCAGAAGGGGGAACACTGAAGCTTTCTTT
CASSPRRGNTEAFF
>TRBD2|TRBV6-5|TRBJ2-5|few
TGTGCCAGCAGTTACTCCTGGGGGGGGAGTGGAGAGACCCAGTACTTC
CASSYSWGGSGETQYF
>NA|TRBV19|TRBJ1-1|NA
TGTGCCAGTAGTATACATGGGGGTCCGAGCACTGAAGCTTTCTTT
CASSIHGGPSTEAFF
>NA|TRBV15|TRBJ1-5|many
TGTGCCACCAGCAGAGATCTGGCACATAGCAATCAGCCCCAGCATTTT
CATSRDLAHSNQPQHF